Given below is one T cell receptor beta chain in context. Its specificity is not known. The J segment lost 6 bases and the V segment lost 2 bases, leaving 5 bases of the junction unmatched. The CDR3 covers 16 residues. Germline CDR1 is MNHNY and CDR2 is SVGAGI (reference sequence). Repertoires were generated with immunoSEQ multiplex PCR, while TCRdb's copy carries only in-frame clones and drops some. This sample has about 20,000 clones, with around nine tenths found just once. This record comes from a study of graft-versus-host responses after intestinal transplantation. Turning to the study itself: Among the recipients, all got anti-thymocyte globulin induction and then tacrolimus and steroids for about 3 years. Findings of the study overall: There were GvH clones found in recipient marrow, and some of them appeared first in ileum or blood. There was an association between peak levels of circulating GvH clones and early post-transplant HvG declines. Some patients had graft-donor T cell macrochimerism. In their allografts, the ratios of graft-versus-host to host-versus-graft T cell clones were high.

The sample was PBMCs, taken approximately 220 days after intestinal transplant. The sequence was obtained from a human patient who received an intestinal transplant, so some T cells may come from the graft donor. The chain has TRBV6-6 and TRBJ2-2, with TRBD1 matching 11 bases. The CDR3 DNA reads TGTGCCAGCAGTTACACCCGGGACAGGGGGGCCGGGGAGCTGTTTTTT. Translated, it gives CASSYTRDRGAGELFF.